The 20 T cell receptor beta chains below all came from one sample that was sequenced in a study of T cell responses to AZD1222 COVID-19 vaccine. Here immunoSEQ multiplex PCR was the method, and the copy in TCRdb shows in-frame clones only, minus some. The sample has 250,000 to 300,000 clones; around 92% are singletons. The specimen comprised peripheral blood, sampled 28 days after the second AZD1222 dose. The receptor set was obtained from an adult who received the AZD1222 COVID-19 vaccine.

This chain uses TRBV7-9 with TRBJ1-3; 7 nucleotides line up with TRBD1. J was trimmed by 4 bases and V by 1 base; bases with no gene match: 1. Germline lookup yields CDR1 SEHNR and CDR2 FQNEAQ (reference sequence). This CDR3 is 14 amino acids long. CDR3 sequence: CASSLEDRGNTIYF. The CDR3 nucleotides are TGTGCCAGCAGCTTAGAGGACAGGGGAAACACCATATATTTT.

This clone was observed a few times. The chain uses TRBV19 and TRBJ1-5, with no clear D. The V end was cut by 5 bases, the J end by 4 bases, with 12 bases between. This CDR3 contains 14 residues. Germline V lookup: CDR1 LNHDA, CDR2 SQIVND (reference sequence). The DNA of the CDR3 is TGTGCCAGTAGTTCCTTGATTCCTAATCAGCCCCAGCATTTT. This sequence encodes CASSSLIPNQPQHF.

The chain carries TRBV7-2 and TRBJ1-1, with D hard to call. V was trimmed by 5 bases and J by 5 bases, leaving 15 bases between them. There are 14 residues in the CDR3. The V gene's germline CDR1 is SGHTA and CDR2 FQGNSA. The CDR3 spells CASSTLTGSTEAFF. CDR3 nucleotide sequence: TGTGCCAGCAGCACCCTGACTGGGAGTACTGAAGCTTTCTTT. Full variable domain (remainder filled in from reference TRBV7-2 and TRBJ1-1): GAGVSQSPSNKVTEKGKDVELRCDPISGHTALYWYRQSLGQGLEFLIYFQGNSAPDKSGLPSDRFSAERTGGSVSTLTIQRTQQEDSAVYLCASSTLTGSTEAFFGQGTRLTVV.

This clone showed up just once. The chain is built from TRBV6-2 or TRBV6-3 and TRBJ1-1, with a weak D call TRBD1 (6 bases). V shed 5 bases and J shed 6 bases, with 13 bases lying between them. Germline values: CDR1 MNHEY, CDR2 SVGEGT. The CDR3 totals 13 residues. The CDR3 coding sequence is TGTGCCAGCAGTCGACCCCAGGGGCCTGAAGCTTTCTTT. Its translation: CASSRPQGPEAFF.

The rearrangement links TRBV6-5 to TRBJ2-7; D not resolved. Germline loops: CDR1 MNHEY, CDR2 SVGAGI. This CDR3 has 11 residues. V lost 10 bases to trimming and J lost 3 bases, with 10 bases between them. Here the CDR3 DNA reads TGTGCCACCTCCGACGGCTACGAGCAGTACTTC. Translating gives CATSDGYEQYF.

J is TRBJ1-3 and V is TRBV5-1; D ambiguous. V was shortened by 4 bases and J by 2 bases, with 16 bases between the two germline ends. The CDR3 covers 16 residues. Germline loops: CDR1 SGHRS, CDR2 YFSETQ. The CDR3 region has the DNA TGCGCCAGCAGCCCCGGACGGCCGAAGGCTGGAAACACCATATATTTT. Its translation is CASSPGRPKAGNTIYF.

V is TRBV10-2 and J is TRBJ1-2; TRBD1 aligns across 7 bases. CDR1 WSHSY and CDR2 SAAADI come from the germline V gene. This CDR3 has 13 amino acids. The junction had 7 bases not matched to a gene; V was cut back by 7 bases and J by 5 bases. The CDR3 protein is CASNSLRGYGYTF. CDR3 bases: TGCGCCAGCAACAGTCTCAGGGGGTATGGCTACACCTTC.

Notes on this clone: This specimen includes other DNA sequences encoding the same CDR3. The V call is TRBV7-2, the J call TRBJ2-1; 7 bases align to TRBD2. Looked up from germline, CDR1 is SGHTA and CDR2 is FQGNSA. The CDR3 spans 15 residues. The V and J ends lost 1 base and 3 bases, in that order; junction bases with no gene match: 3. CDR3 DNA: TGTGCCAGCAGCTTAGAGGGCGGGAGCTACAATGAGCAGTTCTTC. It translates to CASSLEGGSYNEQFF.

With respect to this clone: The sample holds other DNA sequences that translate to the same CDR3. The rearrangement joins TRBV19 to TRBJ2-7; the D call may be TRBD1 or TRBD2 (5 bases each). Per the germline V gene, CDR1 is LNHDA and CDR2 is SQIVND (reference sequence). The CDR3 is 14 amino acids. V shed 1 base and J shed 3 bases, with 10 bases lying between them. In nucleotides, the CDR3 is TGTGCCAGTAGTATAGGGCCAGGGAGCTACGAGCAGTACTTC. Translation: CASSIGPGSYEQYF.

The chain has TRBV19 and TRBJ1-4, with D perhaps TRBD1 (5 bases). The CDR3 sequence is 16 residues long. The V gene lost 3 bases and the J gene lost 5 bases, with 16 bases spanning the gap. CDR1 and CDR2 (germline): LNHDA, SQIVND (reference sequence). CDR3 protein: CASSIGSRAPNEKLFF. As DNA, the CDR3 is TGTGCCAGTAGTATTGGGTCCAGGGCACCAAATGAAAAACTGTTTTTT.

The gene calls are TRBV10-3 and TRBJ1-6, with unresolved D. V was trimmed by 1 base and J by 7 bases, leaving 11 bases between them. CDR3 length equals 15 residues. Germline loops: CDR1 ENHRY, CDR2 SYGVKD. CDR3 sequence: CAISEYGGKNSPLHF. CDR3 coding DNA: TGTGCCATCAGTGAGTATGGAGGGAAAAATTCACCCCTCCACTTT.

V and J are TRBV18 and TRBJ2-7; the D call may be TRBD1 or TRBD2 (5 bases each). The CDR3 consists of 14 residues. V lost 1 base, J lost 4 bases, and 11 bases lay in between. Germline lookup yields CDR1 KGHSH and CDR2 LQKENI. The CDR3 loop is CASSPQGTPYEQYF. The DNA for the CDR3 is TGTGCCAGCTCACCACAGGGGACGCCGTACGAGCAGTACTTC.

This clone was picked up one time. This chain joins TRBV28 and TRBJ1-1; no clear D gene. Trimming removed 7 bases from V and 4 bases from J, with 10 bases in between. There are 12 residues in the CDR3. Germline-derived CDR1 and CDR2 are MDHEN and SYDVKM. In nucleotides, the CDR3 is TGTGCCAGCATAGGGCTCGGCACTGAAGCTTTCTTT. As protein: CASIGLGTEAFF.

The J gene is TRBJ2-2, the V gene TRBV23-1, with D unresolved. TRBV23-1 is marked as an open reading frame, function uncertain. The V end lost 4 bases, the J end lost 1 base, and 13 bases lay between the germline ends. The CDR3 has 16 residues. DNA for the CDR3: TGCGCCAGCAGTCCTTTTTGGCAGAAGAACACCGGGGAGCTGTTTTTT. It specifies CASSPFWQKNTGELFF.

The rearrangement joins TRBV7-3 to TRBJ2-1; 8 bases align to TRBD1. Looked up from germline, CDR1 is SGHTA and CDR2 is FQGTGA. This CDR3 is 14 amino acids long. The V and J ends lost 0 bases and 6 bases, in that order; junction bases with no gene match: 1. CDR3 amino acids: CASSLTTGGNEQFF. CDR3 bases: TGTGCCAGCAGCTTAACAACAGGGGGCAATGAGCAGTTCTTC.

V and J are TRBV4-2 and TRBJ2-7, with D possibly matching TRBD2 (5 bases). V was shortened by 1 base and J by 6 bases, with 16 bases between the two germline ends. CDR1 LGHNA and CDR2 YNFKEQ come from the germline V gene. This CDR3 is 15 amino acids long. CDR3 residues: CASSQGQWEHSEQYF. The DNA for the CDR3 is TGTGCCAGCAGCCAAGGCCAGTGGGAGCACTCCGAGCAGTACTTC.

The rearrangement links TRBV18 to TRBJ1-4, with 7 bases lining up with TRBD1. This CDR3 is 14 amino acids long. Germline V gene lookup returns CDR1 KGHSH and CDR2 LQKENI. V trimming: 0 bases; J trimming: 8 bases; junction bases outside the gene matches: 3. Written as DNA, the CDR3 is TGTGCCAGCTCACCACCGACAGGGAGGGAAAAACTGTTTTTT. Translating gives CASSPPTGREKLFF.

J is TRBJ2-7 and V is TRBV28; D perhaps matches TRBD1 (6 bases). Trimming took 3 bases from V and 6 from J, leaving 15 bases between them. CDR3 length equals 14 residues. CDR1 is MDHEN, CDR2 SYDVKM, per germline. CDR3 amino acids: CASSFPQGLSEQYF. As DNA, the CDR3 is TGTGCCAGCAGTTTTCCTCAGGGGTTGAGCGAGCAGTACTTC.

The chain combines TRBV27 with TRBJ2-5, with 7 bases identical to TRBD1. Trimming took 4 bases from V and 2 from J; bases not matched to a gene: 4. Germline CDR1 MNHEY, CDR2 SMNVEV (reference sequence). The CDR3 is 14 residues long. This CDR3 reads CASSSDRAQETQYF. The CDR3 DNA follows: TGTGCCAGCAGTTCCGACAGGGCTCAAGAGACCCAGTACTTC.

V gene TRBV5-6 combines with J gene TRBJ2-1; D is possibly TRBD1 (6 bases). The CDR3 has 19 amino acids. Deletions cut 9 bases from V and 0 bases from J, with 28 bases between. Germline V gene sequence: CDR1 SGHDT, CDR2 YYEEEE. The CDR3 protein is CATNRVTAAAHSSYNEQFF. Here the CDR3 DNA reads TGTGCCACCAACAGGGTTACTGCGGCCGCCCATAGCTCCTACAATGAGCAGTTCTTC.